This TCR beta chain was captured by sequencing in a study of blood T cell repertoires in COVID-19. The cohort comprised adults aged about 18 to 100 years residing in some 24 US areas. Self-reported history from a screening survey and questionnaire set each donor's cohort. This clone has just a few counts. In the source study's methods: From reference gene primer amplification, estimates of nucleated cell counts were derived. Some clones are missing from TCRdb's copy, which holds only in-frame ones; the method was immunoSEQ multiplex PCR. V, J and clone size are those of that table, while D and trimming were read from the DNA. Of roughly 220,000 clones in the sample, roughly 90% were seen once. The length of the CDR3 is 15 residues. In germline, CDR1 is LNHDA, CDR2 SQIVND (reference sequence). V gave up 7 bases and J gave up 4 bases, with 19 bases separating them.

V usage is TRBV19 and J usage is TRBJ1-1, with D unresolved. The sample comprised PBMCs or T cells enriched from blood (not recorded which). This sequence originates from a woman in her 30s who had recovered from COVID-19. As DNA, the CDR3 is TGTGCCAGTAAGATGTCAGACATTGGCGCCACTGAAGCTTTCTTT. It is translated as CASKMSDIGATEAFF.